Listed here are 29 T cell receptor beta chains from one sample, sequenced in a study of blood T cells in healthy people across ages. A sample-barcoded 5' primer and a J-beta primer mix were used in a second PCR of roughly 7 to 12 cycles. Using its own MiXCR run on the 5' RACE reads, TCRdb lists one record per CDR3 protein. The profile shows 850,000 to 1,300,000 distinct CDR3 sequences, 40% to 55% of them singletons. Sequenced: blood. The receptors originated from a woman aged 60 to 75 in good health.

The chain carries TRBV13 and TRBJ1-2, with TRBD1 as a possible D gene (5 bases). The CDR3 consists of 12 residues. Germline loops: CDR1 PRHDT, CDR2 FYEKMQ (reference sequence). V shed 5 bases and J shed 7 bases, with 11 bases lying between them. CDR3 sequence (DNA): TGTGCCAGCAGCCAACGGGGCGGTGGCTACACCTTC. Translating gives CASSQRGGGYTF.

This clonotype has just a few counts. The CDR3 DNA reads TGTGCCAGCAGTTTTGACCAGCGGGCTTACAATGAGCAGTTCTTC. It translates to CASSFDQRAYNEQFF. The chain couples TRBV28 to TRBJ2-1; D may be TRBD2 (6 bases). Between the trimmed V and J ends, which lost 3 bases and 4 bases, there was a span of 13 bases. The CDR3 sequence is 15 residues long. The germline V gene has CDR1 MDHEN and CDR2 SYDVKM.

The chain couples TRBV3-1 to TRBJ1-5; 7 bases match TRBD1. The CDR3 consists of 18 residues. Germline V gives CDR1 LGHDT, CDR2 YNNKEL (reference sequence). V trimming: 3 bases; J trimming: 0 bases; junction bases outside the gene matches: 11. DNA for the CDR3: TGTGCCAGCAGCCACACCTTAGTGGGACAGTATAGCAATCAGCCCCAGCATTTT. Protein: CASSHTLVGQYSNQPQHF.

This clonotype was counted many times. One end of the junction fails to match germline, which may point to a read error. In DNA form, the CDR3 reads TGTGCCAGCAGTTTAGACTACGAGCAGTACTTC. Encoded protein: CASSLDYEQYF. The chain couples TRBV5-1 to TRBJ2-7; D gene ambiguous. The CDR3 spans 11 residues. Germline V CDR1 and CDR2: SGHRS, YFSETQ.

The CDR3 here is CASSSPPGSQIRYF. The DNA of the CDR3 is TGTGCCAGCAGTTCCCCTCCGGGAAGCCAGATTCGGTATTTT. The gene calls are TRBV6-2 or TRBV6-3 and TRBJ2-3, with D maybe TRBD2 (5 bases). Germline CDR1 reads MNHEY; CDR2 reads SVGEGT. This CDR3 has 14 residues. V shed 4 bases and J shed 14 bases, with 22 bases lying between them.

A remark on this clonotype: A single base separates this from a much larger clone, so it may be a read error. The chain carries TRBV7-3 and TRBJ2-7; D tentatively fits TRBD1 or TRBD2 (7 bases each). In germline, CDR1 is SGHTA, CDR2 FQGTGA. The CDR3 consists of 16 residues. This chain's CDR3 is CASSPRGRGPSYERYF. CDR3 DNA: TGTGCCAGCAGCCCCCGAGGGAGGGGGCCATCCTACGAGCGGTACTTC.

The chain is built from TRBV5-1 and TRBJ2-1, with TRBD2 identical over 11 bases. Unmatched junction bases numbered 5, after V lost 5 bases and J lost 4 bases. Germline CDR1 reads SGHRS; CDR2 reads YFSETQ. The CDR3 extends over 15 amino acids. Here the CDR3 reads CASRLAGVAYNEQFF. In DNA, the CDR3 is TGCGCCAGCAGACTAGCGGGAGTGGCATACAATGAGCAGTTCTTC.

This sequence joins TRBV10-3 and TRBJ2-3, with 10 bases that match TRBD1. Germline V lookup: CDR1 ENHRY, CDR2 SYGVKD. Trimming removed 10 bases from V and 2 bases from J; junction bases left unmatched: 9. CDR3 length equals 15 residues. The CDR3 bases are TGTGCCACTGCCCGGGACAGGGGTCACACAGATACGCAGTATTTT. The encoded protein is CATARDRGHTDTQYF.

The V call is TRBV20-1, the J call TRBJ2-1; 7 nucleotides match TRBD2. The CDR3 totals 14 residues. The germline V gene encodes CDR1 DFQATT and CDR2 SNEGSKA (reference sequence). Trimming removed 2 bases from V and 4 bases from J; junction bases left unmatched: 5. CDR3 sequence: CSARSGGKYNEQFF. In DNA, the CDR3 is TGCAGTGCTAGATCGGGGGGAAAGTACAATGAGCAGTTCTTC.

The chain combines TRBV2 with TRBJ2-3; the D gene is possibly TRBD2 (6 bases). Germline CDR1 is SNHLY and CDR2 is FYNNEI. V shed 5 bases and J shed 2 bases, with 14 bases lying between them. This CDR3 is 15 amino acids long. The CDR3 loop reads CASSPSSVYTDTQYF. CDR3 sequence (DNA): TGTGCCAGCAGTCCTTCTAGCGTCTACACAGATACGCAGTATTTT.

The V call is TRBV4-2, the J call TRBJ2-1, with a tentative D call TRBD2 (6 bases). V was cut by 1 base and J by 4 bases, with 11 bases left in between. The CDR3 consists of 15 residues. Germline lookup yields CDR1 LGHNA and CDR2 YNFKEQ. CDR3 protein: CASSQVASVYNEQFF. The CDR3, as DNA: TGTGCCAGCAGCCAAGTAGCTAGCGTATACAATGAGCAGTTCTTC.

J is TRBJ1-2 and V is TRBV2; D may be TRBD1 (5 bases). Trimming shortened V by 3 bases and J by 4 bases, and 18 bases separated the two germline ends. This CDR3 comprises 16 residues. Per germline, CDR1 SNHLY and CDR2 FYNNEI. The CDR3 region is CASSDDTWAGGYGYTF. CDR3 DNA sequence: TGTGCCAGCAGTGACGATACATGGGCGGGGGGCTATGGCTACACCTTC.

The chain is built from TRBV28 and TRBJ2-4; D not certain. In germline, CDR1 is MDHEN, CDR2 SYDVKM. The CDR3 is made up of 16 amino acids. The V end lost 3 bases, the J end lost 0 bases, and 12 bases lay between the germline ends. CDR3 coding DNA: TGTGCCAGCAGTTTGATTTTCGCACTAGCCAAAAACATTCAGTACTTC. Its protein is CASSLIFALAKNIQYF.

The chain combines TRBV6-5 with TRBJ1-4, with D hard to call. The germline gives CDR1 MNHEY, CDR2 SVGAGI. V lost 6 bases and J 10 bases, leaving 21 bases between the germline ends. This CDR3 is 15 amino acids long. This CDR3 reads CASRPEPGETGKLFF. Written as DNA, the CDR3 is TGTGCCAGCAGGCCTGAACCCGGGGAAACGGGAAAACTGTTTTTT.

With regard to this clonotype: Compared with germline, one end of the junction differs, possibly owing to a read error. The V gene is TRBV5-6, the J gene TRBJ1-5; perhaps TRBD1 as D (5 bases). The germline gives CDR1 SGHDT, CDR2 YYEEEE. The CDR3 has 15 amino acids. CDR3 coding DNA: TGTGTCAGCAGCAACTACCGGGACGGCAATCAGCCCCAGCATTTT. Its protein is CVSSNYRDGNQPQHF.

The chain is built from TRBV10-3 and TRBJ1-1; TRBD1 is a possible D gene (5 bases). The germline V and J ends were trimmed by 0 bases and 11 bases, with 19 bases remaining between them. The germline CDR1 and CDR2 sequences are ENHRY and SYGVKD. The length of the CDR3 is 15 residues. For the CDR3, the DNA is TGTGCCATCAGTGAGTCAGGGAAGGGGACGCTAGAGGCTTTCTTT. The encoded protein is CAISESGKGTLEAFF.

The chain uses TRBV29-1 and TRBJ2-1; no definite D call. Trimming cost V 7 bases and J 0 bases, with 13 bases left between them. Germline V CDR1 and CDR2: SQVTM, ANQGSEA. This CDR3 comprises 14 residues. CDR3 coding DNA: TGCAGCGGGGTAGCAGAAAGCTCCTACAATGAGCAGTTCTTC. Its protein is CSGVAESSYNEQFF.

This rearrangement joins TRBV6-2 or TRBV6-3 to TRBJ2-7; possibly TRBD2 for D (6 bases). Germline V gene data show CDR1 as MNHEY and CDR2 as SVGEGT. V lost 6 bases to trimming and J lost 10 bases, with 19 bases between them. There are 13 residues in the CDR3. The CDR3 DNA sequence: TGTGCCAGCAGAAGCCGGGACGGAGGGGTTCAGTACTTC. Encoded protein: CASRSRDGGVQYF.

This chain links TRBV20-1 with TRBJ1-2; TRBD1 aligns across 8 bases. The trim removed 2 bases at V and 7 bases at J, leaving 9 bases unmatched. CDR1 and CDR2 from the germline V gene are DFQATT and SNEGSKA (reference sequence). The CDR3 contains 14 residues. The CDR3 bases are TGCAGTGCTAGATTGACAGGGGCCCAGGCTGGCTACACCTTC. This codes for CSARLTGAQAGYTF.

This chain uses TRBV5-1 with TRBJ2-7, with a weak D call TRBD2 (7 bases). V was clipped by 3 bases and J by 1 base, with 17 bases between them. Germline V CDR1 and CDR2: SGHRS, YFSETQ. This CDR3 is built from 16 residues. For the CDR3, the DNA is TGCGCCAGCAGCTGGGGGGGTGACAGGCGATCCTACGAGCAGTACTTC. Its translation is CASSWGGDRRSYEQYF.

The CDR3 region has the DNA TGTGCCAGCAGTGATAGGACGGGAGGGGATGAAAAACTGTTTTTT. It is translated as CASSDRTGGDEKLFF. The V gene is TRBV2, the J gene TRBJ1-4; TRBD1 is a possible D gene (5 bases). Per germline, CDR1 SNHLY and CDR2 FYNNEI. CDR3 length: 15 amino acids. Trimming removed 3 bases at V and 6 bases at J, with 14 bases between.

This chain's CDR3 is CASRDREFSNEQFF. CDR3 in DNA: TGTGCCAGCAGGGACAGGGAATTCTCCAATGAGCAGTTCTTC. The chain has TRBV2 and TRBJ2-1; 8 bases are a match to TRBD1. Germline V gene sequence: CDR1 SNHLY, CDR2 FYNNEI. V trimming: 6 bases; J trimming: 6 bases; junction bases outside the gene matches: 7. The CDR3 is 14 amino acids.

This clonotype has a handful of counts. The chain joins TRBV5-1 to TRBJ2-5; 10 positions match TRBD1. V trimming: 5 bases; J trimming: 3 bases; junction bases outside the gene matches: 7. Looked up from germline, CDR1 is SGHRS and CDR2 is YFSETQ. This CDR3 is built from 15 residues. The CDR3 sequence: CASRATGTGEETQYF. The CDR3, as DNA: TGCGCCAGCAGAGCTACCGGGACAGGGGAAGAGACCCAGTACTTC. The full variable domain, completed using reference TRBV5-1 and TRBJ2-5, is KAGVTQTPRYLIKTRGQQVTLSCSPISGHRSVSWYQQTPGQGLQFLFEYFSETQRNKGNFPGRFSGRQFSNSRSEMNVSTLELGDSALYLCASRATGTGEETQYFGPGTRLLVL.

V and J are TRBV7-9 and TRBJ2-7, with D tentatively TRBD1 (6 bases). The CDR3 has 14 amino acids. Germline loops: CDR1 SEHNR, CDR2 FQNEAQ (reference sequence). V shed 5 bases and J shed 0 bases, with 11 bases lying between them. The CDR3 region is CASSINRDSYEQYF. The CDR3 coding sequence is TGTGCCAGCAGCATTAACAGGGACTCCTACGAGCAGTACTTC.

The chain recombines TRBV6-2 or TRBV6-3 with TRBJ2-7; TRBD2 matches 11 bases. Germline loops: CDR1 MNHEY, CDR2 SVGEGT. The CDR3 is made up of 17 amino acids. The trim removed 6 bases at V and 4 bases at J, leaving 14 bases unmatched. CDR3 coding DNA: TGTGCCAGCAGCGCCCATACCTTCCCTAGCGGGAGGTACGAGCAGTACTTC. Translated: CASSAHTFPSGRYEQYF.

The chain links TRBV7-2 to TRBJ1-6, with 9 bases matching TRBD1. CDR1 is SGHTA and CDR2 is FQGNSA in the germline V gene. The CDR3 runs to 15 residues. Trimming cost V 5 bases and J 9 bases; bases outside gene matches: 8. The CDR3 loop is CASSPAGTGSSPLHF. The CDR3, as DNA: TGTGCCAGCAGCCCCGCAGGGACAGGGAGTTCACCCCTCCACTTT.

This chain connects TRBV20-1 to TRBJ2-7; D gene ambiguous. Between the trimmed V and J ends, which lost 1 base and 2 bases, there was a span of 6 bases. This CDR3 has 12 amino acids. The germline gives CDR1 DFQATT, CDR2 SNEGSKA (reference sequence). CDR3 residues: CSARVSTYEQYF. CDR3 DNA: TGCAGTGCTAGAGTTTCGACCTACGAGCAGTACTTC.

J is TRBJ2-1 and V is TRBV12-5, with D unclear. CDR1 and CDR2 from the germline V gene are LGHNT and FRNRAP. V was trimmed by 0 bases and J by 6 bases, leaving 6 bases between them. The CDR3 runs to 13 residues. The CDR3 bases are TGTGCTAGTGGTTTGGTACGAGTCAATGAGCAGTTCTTC. Translated: CASGLVRVNEQFF.

The chain recombines TRBV12-3 or TRBV12-4 with TRBJ1-1, with D possibly being TRBD1 (5 bases). The length of the CDR3 is 16 residues. V was cut by 0 bases and J by 0 bases, with 11 bases left in between. The CDR3 nucleotides read TGTGCCAGCAGTTTAGCTTGGACATCGATGAACACTGAAGCTTTCTTT. This codes for CASSLAWTSMNTEAFF.